Each of the 8 T cell receptor beta chains below was sequenced from the same sample in a study of T cells in Graves' hyperthyroidism and ophthalmopathy. RNA transcripts served as the template for amplifying TCR beta CDR3 regions. The study used the HTBI primer set for a first-round RT-PCR of the TCR CDR3. TCRdb independently ran MiXCR on the multiplex PCR reads; one entry per CDR3 protein. Of about 300,000 distinct CDR3 sequences listed, roughly 20% are singletons. The sequenced material came from blood. These receptors were collected from a man aged 45-65 years with Graves' ophthalmopathy.

The chain recombines TRBV7-3 with TRBJ2-2; TRBD1 matches at 8 bases. Trimming took 2 bases from V and 7 from J; bases not matched to a gene: 12. Germline CDR1 is SGHTA and CDR2 is FQGTGA. The CDR3 extends over 17 amino acids. Here the CDR3 reads CASSLGRGRLDHGELFF. CDR3 bases: TGTGCCAGCAGCTTAGGCAGGGGGCGTCTAGACCACGGGGAGCTGTTTTTT.

V and J are TRBV6-1 and TRBJ2-6, with 9 nucleotides matching TRBD1. The CDR3 has 17 residues. Germline CDR1 is MNHNS and CDR2 is SASEGT. Trimming cost V 6 bases and J 1 base; bases outside gene matches: 7. CDR3: CASRRSGTGSGANVLTF. DNA for the CDR3: TGTGCCAGCAGACGGTCCGGGACAGGGTCTGGGGCCAACGTCCTGACTTTC.

This clonotype has at least ten counts. The V and J genes are TRBV5-1 and TRBJ1-1; no clear D. Germline lookup yields CDR1 SGHRS and CDR2 YFSETQ. Trimming removed 0 bases at V and 3 bases at J, with 6 bases between. The CDR3 contains 13 residues. CDR3 protein: CASSLAYYTEAFF. DNA for the CDR3: TGCGCCAGCAGCTTGGCGTATTACACTGAAGCTTTCTTT.

The CDR3 DNA follows: TGTGCCAGCAGCTTAGAGGGGGGCCTCTACGAGCAGTACTTC. Translating gives CASSLEGGLYEQYF. The chain employs TRBV7-9 and TRBJ2-7; the D gene could be TRBD1 or TRBD2 (6 bases each). This CDR3 has 14 residues. The germline V and J ends were trimmed by 1 base and 3 bases, with 10 bases remaining between them. Germline V lookup: CDR1 SEHNR, CDR2 FQNEAQ (reference sequence).

V is TRBV4-1 and J is TRBJ1-1; D gene uncertain. CDR1 is MGHRA and CDR2 is YSYEKL in the germline V gene. V shed 0 bases and J shed 5 bases, with 13 bases lying between them. The CDR3 runs 15 residues. In DNA, the CDR3 is TGCGCCAGCAGCCAAGAAGAACACCCGAGGACTGAAGCTTTCTTT. It specifies CASSQEEHPRTEAFF.

V gene TRBV5-1 combines with J gene TRBJ1-2; TRBD1 matches 10 bases. The CDR3 spans 15 residues. Germline V lookup: CDR1 SGHRS, CDR2 YFSETQ. V shed 0 bases, J shed 3 bases, and the junction held 2 bases outside the gene matches. The CDR3 loop reads CASSLEGQGYYGYTF. The CDR3 DNA is TGCGCCAGCAGCTTGGAGGGACAGGGGTACTATGGCTACACCTTC.

This clonotype was recorded many times. The chain recombines TRBV5-1 with TRBJ2-1; TRBD1 is a possible D gene (6 bases). Trimming pared 2 bases from V and 3 bases from J, leaving 9 bases between. The CDR3 covers 14 residues. The germline V gene has CDR1 SGHRS and CDR2 YFSETQ. As DNA, the CDR3 is TGCGCCAGCAGCTTAGGGGGTGACTACAATGAGCAGTTCTTC. Amino acids: CASSLGGDYNEQFF.

The chain is built from TRBV10-3 and TRBJ1-5, with a possible D match to TRBD1 (5 bases). The germline V gene encodes CDR1 ENHRY and CDR2 SYGVKD. The ends were cut back, 3 bases at V and 7 bases at J, with 13 bases in the middle. The CDR3 sequence is 14 residues long. The CDR3 DNA is TGTGCCATCAGTGACGGCCAGGGCGTACAGCCCCAGCATTTT. Translating gives CAISDGQGVQPQHF.